This record looks at one T cell receptor (beta chain) sequence and its context. In the authors' workflow: Amplification of reference gene primers was used by the study to estimate nucleated cell counts. Method: immunoSEQ multiplex PCR; TCRdb's copy keeps in-frame clones and lacks some. From that table come the V and J calls and clone size; the DNA was used to work out D and trimming. The table records roughly 300,000 clones, around nine tenths of them present only once. CDR1 is SGHTA, CDR2 FQGNSA, per germline. The V gene lost 5 bases and the J gene lost 7 bases, with 20 bases spanning the gap. This CDR3 region has 15 residues. The data are from a study of blood T cell repertoires in COVID-19. Seattle-derived patients entered the study during active infection and were followed longitudinally.

Sequenced: peripheral blood. This rearrangement joins TRBV7-2 to TRBJ2-5, with a weak D call TRBD2 (6 bases). This sequence was found in a woman aged 25 to 39 with COVID-19, enrolled during active disease. The CDR3 spells CASSPELGLPGTQYF. DNA for the CDR3: TGTGCCAGCAGCCCTGAGTTGGGACTCCCGGGGACCCAGTACTTC.